The 29 T cell receptor beta chains reported below all come from one sample, sequenced in a study of blood T cells in healthy people across ages. With a J-beta primer mix and a sample-barcoded 5' primer, a second PCR ran roughly 6 to 11 cycles. From the 5' RACE reads, TCRdb called clonotypes with MiXCR, one entry per CDR3 protein. The sample consists of 590,000 or so distinct CDR3 sequences, approximately 30% of them appearing once. The sequenced sample consisted of blood. These TCRs come from a woman older than 75 in good health.

For this clonotype: It may be a read error: a sequence one base away is much more abundant. This chain uses TRBV7-6 with TRBJ1-4; D ambiguous. The CDR3 has 15 amino acids. Germline V CDR1 and CDR2: SGHVS, FNYEAQ. The CDR3 loop is CASSTSGPTNEKRFF. The CDR3 region has the DNA TGTGCCAGCAGCACGTCCGGGCCAACTAATGAAAAACGGTTTTTT.

This clonotype came up many times. This chain connects TRBV7-2 to TRBJ2-3; 10 positions agree with TRBD2. V was clipped by 7 bases and J by 4 bases; unmatched bases: 14. The length of the CDR3 is 17 residues. Looked up from germline, CDR1 is SGHTA and CDR2 is FQGNSA. The CDR3 protein is CASTERTAGGRPDTQYF. CDR3 in DNA: TGTGCCAGCACCGAAAGGACAGCGGGGGGGCGGCCAGATACGCAGTATTTT.

This clonotype has a count of ten or more. The chain links TRBV6-2 or TRBV6-3 to TRBJ2-4; 9 nucleotides agree with TRBD1. This CDR3 region has 15 residues. The V gene end was trimmed by 4 bases and the J gene end by 0 bases; junction bases not matched to a gene: 1. Germline loops: CDR1 MNHEY, CDR2 SVGEGT. DNA for the CDR3: TGTGCCAGCAGTTCGGACAGGGGAGCCAAAAACATTCAGTACTTC. Translated, it gives CASSSDRGAKNIQYF.

This clonotype appeared a few times. This may be a read error: a much more frequent sequence differs by one nucleotide. This chain joins TRBV5-1 and TRBJ1-1; D possibly corresponds to TRBD1 (5 bases). This CDR3 is built from 17 residues. The germline V gene has CDR1 SGHRS and CDR2 YFSETQ. The V and J ends lost 6 bases and 0 bases respectively, with 21 bases between them. CDR3 residues: CASTNIPCAGMNTEAFF. The CDR3 DNA reads as TGCGCCAGCACCAATATCCCGTGCGCAGGGATGAACACTGAAGCTTTCTTT. Filled out from reference TRBV5-1 and TRBJ1-1, the complete variable domain reads KAGVTQTPRYLIKTRGQQVTLSCSPISGHRSVSWYQQTPGQGLQFLFEYFSETQRNKGNFPGRFSGRQFSNSRSEMNVSTLELGDSALYLCASTNIPCAGMNTEAFFGQGTRLTVV.

V is TRBV20-1 and J is TRBJ2-7; D not certain. The CDR3 loop spans 14 amino acids. The germline V gene encodes CDR1 DFQATT and CDR2 SNEGSKA (reference sequence). Deletions cut 0 bases from V and 4 bases from J, with 13 bases between. The CDR3 coding sequence is TGCAGTGCTAGAGATTTTAGGGCCGGTTACGAGCAGTACTTC. It specifies CSARDFRAGYEQYF.

This clonotype has at least ten counts. The gene calls are TRBV5-5 and TRBJ1-2; D is unresolved. Per germline, CDR1 SGHKS and CDR2 YYEKEE (reference sequence). V was shortened by 3 bases and J by 8 bases, with 14 bases between the two germline ends. CDR3 length: 13 amino acids. CDR3 DNA: TGTGCCAGCAGCTGGGAGATTTCAGAGGGCTACACCTTC. Its translation is CASSWEISEGYTF.

This clonotype was picked up a small number of times. The J gene is TRBJ2-5, the V gene TRBV5-8; the D gene is possibly TRBD2 (5 bases). V lost 1 base and J 5 bases, leaving 9 bases between the germline ends. This CDR3 has 13 residues. CDR1 is SGHTS, CDR2 YDEGEE, per germline. Written as DNA, the CDR3 is TGTGCCAGCAGCTTGCGGGATTGCGAGACCCAGTACTTC. This sequence encodes CASSLRDCETQYF.

The chain couples TRBV5-5 to TRBJ2-2; perhaps TRBD2 as D (6 bases). Trimming took 3 bases from V and 5 from J, leaving 14 bases between them. This CDR3 is built from 15 residues. Germline CDR1 is SGHKS and CDR2 is YYEKEE (reference sequence). The CDR3 loop reads CASSSAGLQTGELFF. CDR3 DNA: TGTGCCAGCAGCTCGGCGGGACTGCAGACCGGGGAGCTGTTTTTT.

In this sample, this clonotype turned up many times. V and J are TRBV20-1 and TRBJ1-6; 7 bases line up with TRBD1. V dropped 2 bases and J dropped 4; count of bases not matched to a gene: 8. Germline V gives CDR1 DFQATT, CDR2 SNEGSKA (reference sequence). The CDR3 spans 16 residues. The CDR3 protein is CSARSPGQNYNSPLHF. The CDR3 DNA follows: TGCAGTGCTAGATCCCCGGGACAGAATTATAATTCACCCCTCCACTTT.

Worth noting for this clonotype: The germline gene is not matched at one end of the junction; a read error may be the cause. This chain links TRBV5-4 with TRBJ2-2; D may be TRBD2 (5 bases). This CDR3 comprises 13 residues. CDR1 is SGHNT and CDR2 is YYREEE in the germline V gene (reference sequence). The CDR3 DNA reads TGTGTCAGCAGCTTGTCCGGGGCCGGGGAGCTGTTTTTT. Translating it yields CVSSLSGAGELFF.

As to this clonotype: This clone may be a read error of a much larger clone one base away. The V call is TRBV29-1, the J call TRBJ2-5; D gene uncertain. This CDR3 contains 12 residues. Germline V gene lookup returns CDR1 SQVTM and CDR2 ANQGSEA. The CDR3 reads CSVVGREEAQYF. In DNA, the CDR3 is TGCAGCGTTGTGGGTAGGGAAGAGGCCCAGTACTTC. Full variable domain (missing parts from reference TRBV29-1 and TRBJ2-5): SAVISQKPSRDICQRGTSLTIQCQVDSQVTMMFWYRQQPGQSLTLIATANQGSEATYESGFVIDKFPISRPNLTFSTLTVSNMSPEDSSIYLCSVVGREEAQYFGPGTRLLVL.

The CDR3 reads CAWSPGREGNTEAFF. The CDR3 bases are TGTGCCTGGAGTCCAGGAAGGGAGGGGAACACTGAAGCTTTCTTT. The V call is TRBV30, the J call TRBJ1-1; no clear D gene. The CDR3 contains 15 residues. Trimming cost V 2 bases and J 1 base, with 14 bases left between them. CDR1 is GTSNPN, CDR2 SVGIG, per germline (reference sequence).

This clonotype has only a few counts. V gene TRBV11-2 combines with J gene TRBJ2-1; 8 bases fit TRBD2. This CDR3 region has 14 residues. With 4 bases clipped from V and 10 bases from J, the junction kept 9 bases outside the gene matches. Per the germline V gene, CDR1 is SGHAT and CDR2 is FQNNGV. The CDR3 nucleotides read TGTGCCAGCAGCTCCTGGACTAGCTTGGGAGAGCAGTTCTTC. Translated: CASSSWTSLGEQFF.

This clonotype appeared many times. The chain recombines TRBV25-1 with TRBJ2-7, with D maybe TRBD1 (5 bases). The V end lost 0 bases, the J end lost 6 bases, and 15 bases lay between the germline ends. The CDR3 totals 15 residues. Germline CDR1 MGHDK, CDR2 SYGVNS. CDR3 nucleotides: TGTGCCAGCAGTGAATATCGTGGCCAGGGAAGCGAGCAGTACTTC. Its translation: CASSEYRGQGSEQYF.

As for this clonotype: A read error may be the cause here, since a much bigger clone is one base away. The chain links TRBV5-1 to TRBJ2-3; the D is unclear. The V gene's germline CDR1 is SGHRS and CDR2 YFSETQ. This CDR3 spans 13 amino acids. The CDR3: CASSLGFGDTRYF. The CDR3 DNA sequence: TGCGCCAGCAGCTTGGGGTTTGGTGATACGCGGTATTTT.

This clonotype was recorded only once. A read error is possible here, since a much larger clone lies one base away. In this CDR3 the conserved last residue, phenylalanine or tryptophan, is missing, so a read error is likely. The CDR3 spells CASSLALIGLAGLNEQFL. The CDR3 DNA follows: TGTGCCAGCAGCTTAGCGCTAATTGGACTAGCGGGGCTTAATGAGCAGTTCTTA. The genes are TRBV7-2 and TRBJ2-1; 12 nucleotides align to TRBD2. After removal of 0 bases from V and 7 bases from J, the junction contained 10 bases not matched to a gene. This CDR3 region has 18 residues. Germline-derived CDR1 and CDR2 are SGHTA and FQGNSA.

This chain joins TRBV5-1 and TRBJ2-1, with D perhaps matching TRBD1 or TRBD2 (6 bases each). CDR1 and CDR2 (germline): SGHRS, YFSETQ. Trimming pared 4 bases from V and 5 bases from J, leaving 19 bases between. The CDR3 runs to 16 residues. CDR3 protein: CASSPGGGTGDNEQFF. CDR3 bases: TGCGCCAGCAGCCCCGGAGGGGGGACGGGGGACAATGAGCAGTTCTTC. Drawing the rest from reference TRBV5-1 and TRBJ2-1, the complete variable domain is KAGVTQTPRYLIKTRGQQVTLSCSPISGHRSVSWYQQTPGQGLQFLFEYFSETQRNKGNFPGRFSGRQFSNSRSEMNVSTLELGDSALYLCASSPGGGTGDNEQFFGPGTRLTVL.

This clonotype was recorded many times. The chain employs TRBV7-2 and TRBJ1-2, with a tentative D call TRBD1 (6 bases). Trimming stripped 1 base from V and 8 bases from J, with 17 bases between. The CDR3 has 15 residues. Per germline, CDR1 SGHTA and CDR2 FQGNSA. CDR3 bases: TGTGCCAGCAGCTTAGAGGGGGGGCTCGTCTACGGCTACACCTTC. Protein: CASSLEGGLVYGYTF.

The chain combines TRBV11-1 with TRBJ2-3; 14 bases align to TRBD2. This CDR3 contains 22 residues. The ends lost 5 bases at V and 0 bases at J; junction bases unmatched: 19. The germline CDR1 and CDR2 sequences are SGHAT and FQDESV (reference sequence). CDR3 coding DNA: TGTGCCAGCAGCGGGGCCACAGGACTAGCGGGGGGCCGGTGGAGCAGCACAGATACGCAGTATTTT. This translates into CASSGATGLAGGRWSSTDTQYF.

This clonotype was observed many times. The V and J genes are TRBV10-3 and TRBJ2-5; TRBD1 aligns across 8 bases. The CDR3 loop spans 13 amino acids. The germline V gene encodes CDR1 ENHRY and CDR2 SYGVKD. Trimming cost V 6 bases and J 3 bases; bases outside gene matches: 3. CDR3 sequence (DNA): TGTGCCATCAGAGGACAGGGTGAAGAGACCCAGTACTTC. Encoded protein: CAIRGQGEETQYF.

CDR3 in DNA: TGTGCCAGCAGTGCAGGACAGGGCGGCGCAGATACGCAGTATTTT. This codes for CASSAGQGGADTQYF. The chain recombines TRBV6-4 with TRBJ2-3; 8 nucleotides match TRBD1. This CDR3 region has 15 residues. CDR1 and CDR2 (germline): MRHNA, SNTAGT. Losses at the gene ends were 4 bases for V and 4 bases for J; bases not matched to a gene: 7.

J is TRBJ2-3 and V is TRBV5-1, with 8 bases fitting TRBD1. The J segment lost 5 bases and the V segment lost 5 bases, leaving 7 bases of the junction unmatched. Per the germline V gene, CDR1 is SGHRS and CDR2 is YFSETQ. The CDR3 runs 14 residues. DNA for the CDR3: TGCGCCAGCAGTATTGGACAGGGCATAGATACGCAGTATTTT. Translation: CASSIGQGIDTQYF.

The sample holds many counts of this clonotype. The chain uses TRBV5-6 and TRBJ2-3; possible D gene TRBD2, 6 bases. V lost 1 base to trimming and J lost 0 bases, with 12 bases between them. Germline V CDR1 and CDR2: SGHDT, YYEEEE. CDR3 length: 16 amino acids. This CDR3 is CASSLNRGASTDTQYF. CDR3 bases: TGTGCCAGCAGCTTGAATCGCGGGGCGAGCACAGATACGCAGTATTTT.

With regard to this clonotype: This could be a read error, since a much larger clone is one nucleotide away. V gene TRBV7-8 combines with J gene TRBJ2-5, with a tentative D call TRBD2 (5 bases). Germline V lookup: CDR1 SGHVS, CDR2 FQNEAQ. The ends were cut back, 3 bases at V and 4 bases at J, with 15 bases in the middle. This CDR3 region has 15 residues. The CDR3 region has the DNA TGTGCCAGCAGCTTGAGACGGGGTCGGGGAGAGACCCAGTACTTC. Encoded protein: CASSLRRGRGETQYF.

This clonotype came up many times. The chain combines TRBV13 with TRBJ2-4, with D possibly matching TRBD2 (6 bases). The CDR3 is 14 amino acids. CDR1 and CDR2 from the germline V gene are PRHDT and FYEKMQ (reference sequence). V was cut by 5 bases and J by 9 bases, with 17 bases left in between. The CDR3 DNA follows: TGTGCCAGCAGCCTCGGGGGTTTAGGCAGCATTCAGTACTTC. Protein: CASSLGGLGSIQYF. Looking up the rest from reference TRBV13 and TRBJ2-4 gives the full variable domain: AAGVIQSPRHLIKEKRETATLKCYPIPRHDTVYWYQQGPGQDPQFLISFYEKMQSDKGSIPDRFSAQQFSDYHSELNMSSLELGDSALYFCASSLGGLGSIQYFGAGTRLSVL.

This clonotype was counted many times. The chain has TRBV10-3 and TRBJ2-3, with D maybe TRBD2 (5 bases). Deletions cut 7 bases from V and 5 bases from J, with 16 bases between. The germline V gene encodes CDR1 ENHRY and CDR2 SYGVKD. The CDR3 spans 14 residues. In DNA, the CDR3 is TGTGCCATCACACCGGGCCCCGAGGGAGATACGCAGTATTTT. Protein sequence: CAITPGPEGDTQYF.

With respect to this clonotype: A read error may produce the germline difference seen at one junction end. The genes are TRBV7-3 and TRBJ2-3, with 8 bases identical to TRBD1. This CDR3 region has 18 residues. Germline assignment: CDR1 SGHTA and CDR2 FQGTGA. The DNA of the CDR3 is TGTGCCAGCAGCTTAACAGGGACAGGTACCAGGTGGCCAGATACGCTGTATTTT. It is translated as CASSLTGTGTRWPDTLYF.

This clonotype was seen at least ten times. The V gene is TRBV12-3 or TRBV12-4, the J gene TRBJ2-7; 11 bases map to TRBD2. J was trimmed by 6 bases and V by 1 base; bases with no gene match: 8. The CDR3 runs to 16 residues. CDR3 DNA: TGTGCCAGCAGTTTAGGGGCTAGCGGGGGGTACGGCGAGCAGTACTTC. The encoded protein is CASSLGASGGYGEQYF.

This clonotype was counted at least ten times. The CDR3 spells CASSLTTGLAGSTDTQYF. The CDR3 DNA follows: TGTGCCAGCAGCTTAACAACGGGACTAGCGGGATCCACGGATACGCAGTATTTT. The J gene is TRBJ2-3, the V gene TRBV7-6, with TRBD2 matching over 13 bases. Germline values: CDR1 SGHVS, CDR2 FNYEAQ. This CDR3 comprises 18 residues. The ends lost 2 bases at V and 6 bases at J; junction bases unmatched: 11.